What follows are 16 T cell receptor beta chains derived from one specimen sequenced in a study of cytomegalovirus exposure and HLA in healthy donors. PCR primers comprised 60 Vbeta and 13 Jbeta primers. Some clones are missing from TCRdb's copy, which holds only in-frame ones; the method was immunoSEQ multiplex PCR. The sample has approximately 200,000 clones, 79% seen once; the top ten hold 3.5% to 5%. Sequencing was carried out using PBMCs. The receptors shown here come from a woman in her 30s in good health and CMV-seropositive.

The gene calls are TRBV2 and TRBJ2-7, with 8 bases that match TRBD2. The CDR3 is made up of 14 amino acids. J was trimmed by 0 bases and V by 6 bases; bases with no gene match: 4. CDR1 is SNHLY, CDR2 FYNNEI, per germline. DNA for the CDR3: TGTGCCAGCAGATTAGCGGGAAGCTCCTACGAGCAGTACTTC. This encodes CASRLAGSSYEQYF.

J is TRBJ1-5 and V is TRBV4-1; D not resolved. There are 14 residues in the CDR3. Trimming stripped 4 bases from V and 0 bases from J, with 7 bases between. In germline, CDR1 is MGHRA, CDR2 YSYEKL. CDR3 DNA sequence: TGCGCCAGCAGCCTTTCGTATAGCAATCAGCCCCAGCATTTT. Protein product: CASSLSYSNQPQHF.

CDR3 residues: CASSTGGSNQPQHF. The CDR3 DNA follows: TGCGCCAGCAGTACGGGGGGGAGCAATCAGCCCCAGCATTTT. The genes are TRBV10-2 and TRBJ1-5, with D possibly TRBD1 on 5 matching bases. Trimming pared 5 bases from V and 1 base from J, leaving 9 bases between. The germline CDR1 and CDR2 sequences are WSHSY and SAAADI. The CDR3 extends over 14 amino acids.

This clone was detected once. The CDR3 protein is CASRGNRGYEQYF. As DNA, the CDR3 is TGTGCCAGCAGGGGAAACAGGGGTTACGAGCAGTACTTC. The chain combines TRBV2 with TRBJ2-7, with TRBD1 matching 7 bases. The CDR3 totals 13 residues. From germline, CDR1 is SNHLY and CDR2 FYNNEI. Losses at the gene ends were 6 bases for V and 4 bases for J; bases not matched to a gene: 6.

The chain joins TRBV6-1 to TRBJ2-1; weak D call: TRBD2 (5 bases). The CDR3 sequence is 16 residues long. Germline CDR1 MNHNS, CDR2 SASEGT. Trimming pared 4 bases from V and 0 bases from J, leaving 13 bases between. The CDR3 DNA follows: TGTGCCAGCAGTGGAGAGGGTAGCGCCTCCTACAATGAGCAGTTCTTC. Translation gives CASSGEGSASYNEQFF.

This chain connects TRBV7-8 to TRBJ2-1, with TRBD2 identical over 7 bases. The CDR3 is made up of 16 amino acids. CDR1 SGHVS and CDR2 FQNEAQ come from the germline V gene. V trimming: 6 bases; J trimming: 9 bases; junction bases outside the gene matches: 17. CDR3: CASRQRDSPGLVEQFF. Here the CDR3 DNA reads TGTGCCAGCAGGCAGCGGGACTCACCAGGATTGGTTGAGCAGTTCTTC.

The gene calls are TRBV5-1 and TRBJ2-5; 13 bases are shared with TRBD2. J was trimmed by 2 bases and V by 3 bases; bases with no gene match: 13. The CDR3 contains 19 residues. The V gene's germline CDR1 is SGHRS and CDR2 YFSETQ. CDR3 protein: CASSSPGTSGDPTQETQYF. CDR3 in DNA: TGCGCCAGCAGCTCCCCCGGGACTAGCGGGGACCCCACTCAAGAGACCCAGTACTTC. Complete variable domain (other parts from reference TRBV5-1 and TRBJ2-5): KAGVTQTPRYLIKTRGQQVTLSCSPISGHRSVSWYQQTPGQGLQFLFEYFSETQRNKGNFPGRFSGRQFSNSRSEMNVSTLELGDSALYLCASSSPGTSGDPTQETQYFGPGTRLLVL.

This chain links TRBV11-3 with TRBJ2-7, with 7 bases lining up with TRBD1. The CDR3 extends over 16 amino acids. The germline CDR1 and CDR2 sequences are SGHNT and YENEEA. The J segment lost 4 bases and the V segment lost 2 bases, leaving 11 bases of the junction unmatched. For the CDR3, the DNA is TGTGCCAGCAGCTTACGTTCAGGGACAGACGATTACGAGCAGTACTTC. Translation gives CASSLRSGTDDYEQYF.

This clone was seen a single time. The chain links TRBV7-9 to TRBJ1-1; D might be TRBD1 (5 bases). Germline lookup yields CDR1 SEHNR and CDR2 FQNEAQ (reference sequence). There are 14 residues in the CDR3. V lost 5 bases, J lost 4 bases, and 14 bases lay in between. CDR3 in DNA: TGTGCCAGCAGCCTACTGGGGGGAGGCACTGAAGCTTTCTTT. Amino acid sequence: CASSLLGGGTEAFF.

Only a few counts were recorded for this clone. The chain is built from TRBV6-6 and TRBJ2-1, with 11 bases fitting TRBD2. Unmatched junction bases numbered 5, after V lost 6 bases and J lost 4 bases. The CDR3 has 15 amino acids. Germline lookup yields CDR1 MNHNY and CDR2 SVGAGI (reference sequence). The CDR3 loop reads CASRVGTSGYNEQFF. The CDR3 nucleotides read TGTGCCAGCAGGGTCGGGACTAGCGGATACAATGAGCAGTTCTTC.

The rearrangement links TRBV29-1 to TRBJ2-3; D is possibly TRBD2 (6 bases). CDR3 length: 16 residues. CDR1 SQVTM and CDR2 ANQGSEA come from the germline V gene. Trimming removed 2 bases at V and 3 bases at J, with 18 bases between. CDR3: CSVEFFDGGSTDTQYF. The CDR3 DNA reads TGCAGCGTTGAATTCTTTGACGGGGGATCTACAGATACGCAGTATTTT.

The CDR3 spells CASSLEEGASNQPQHF. The CDR3 DNA follows: TGTGCCAGCAGCTTAGAGGAGGGCGCGAGCAATCAGCCCCAGCATTTT. The rearrangement links TRBV7-9 to TRBJ1-5, with D hard to call. Trimming cost V 1 base and J 1 base, with 11 bases left between them. The germline V gene encodes CDR1 SEHNR and CDR2 FQNEAQ (reference sequence). The CDR3 length is 16 residues.

The chain carries TRBV27 and TRBJ2-7; 12 bases fit TRBD1. Germline V gene data show CDR1 as MNHEY and CDR2 as SMNVEV (reference sequence). With 10 bases clipped from V and 3 bases from J, the junction kept 13 bases outside the gene matches. The CDR3 has 16 residues. This CDR3 is CATSGTGGFEHYEQYF. The CDR3 region has the DNA TGTGCCACCTCCGGGACAGGGGGCTTCGAACACTACGAGCAGTACTTC.

The chain joins TRBV7-9 to TRBJ1-2; weak D call: TRBD1 (5 bases). The CDR3 is 14 residues long. Trimming pared 1 base from V and 5 bases from J, leaving 11 bases between. In germline, CDR1 is SEHNR, CDR2 FQNEAQ (reference sequence). The CDR3 region is CASSLGGRAYGYTF. The DNA for the CDR3 is TGTGCCAGCAGCTTAGGTGGCAGGGCGTATGGCTACACCTTC.

The chain employs TRBV29-1 and TRBJ1-2; D remains ambiguous. Germline values: CDR1 SQVTM, CDR2 ANQGSEA. This CDR3 comprises 12 residues. The ends were cut back, 0 bases at V and 1 base at J, with 3 bases in the middle. The CDR3 here is CSVEDSNYGYTF. DNA of the CDR3: TGCAGCGTTGAAGACAGTAACTATGGCTACACCTTC.

V usage is TRBV7-9 and J usage is TRBJ2-7; TRBD2 is a possible D gene (7 bases). The CDR3 contains 16 residues. Trimming removed 6 bases at V and 1 base at J, with 19 bases between. The germline V gene encodes CDR1 SEHNR and CDR2 FQNEAQ (reference sequence). The CDR3 DNA is TGTGCCAGCAGTCTAGGCGGAGGGGGAGGGTCCTACGAGCAGTACTTC. Amino acid sequence: CASSLGGGGGSYEQYF. The full variable domain, its missing parts supplied by reference TRBV7-9 and TRBJ2-7, is DTGVSQNPRHKITKRGQNVTFRCDPISEHNRLYWYRQTLGQGPEFLTYFQNEAQLEKSRLLSDRFSAERPKGSFSTLEIQRTEQGDSAMYLCASSLGGGGGSYEQYFGPGTRLTVT.